Sequencing of this T cell receptor (beta chain) was carried out in a study of cytomegalovirus exposure and HLA in healthy donors. Study-level findings and limits: Accounts indicate the classifier identified cytomegalovirus status with strong specificity and sensitivity. Versus the approximately 670-donor mean, an Asian-associated ancestry cluster reportedly showed fewer N-insertions in a later analysis.

The CDR3 has 15 residues. Trimming cost V 1 base and J 5 bases, with 14 bases left between them. Per the germline V gene, CDR1 is SGHRS and CDR2 is YFSETQ. Note on this clone: What it binds is unknown.

The PCR made use of 60 Vbeta and 13 Jbeta primers. Libraries were prepared by immunoSEQ multiplex PCR; TCRdb keeps only in-frame clonotypes and omits some of them. Counted here are roughly 100,000 clones, about three quarters occurring once; the ten biggest clones make up under 7.5%. The V gene is TRBV5-1, the J gene TRBJ2-3; possible D gene TRBD1, 5 bases. The sample taken for sequencing was PBMCs. This clonotype originated in a woman aged 45-65 years in good health and CMV-seropositive. The CDR3 loop is CASSLKGFVEDTQYF. The CDR3 DNA is TGCGCCAGCAGCTTGAAGGGGTTCGTTGAAGATACGCAGTATTTT.